One sample yielded the 30 T cell receptor beta chains listed below, sequenced in a study of T cell responses to AZD1222 COVID-19 vaccine. Libraries were prepared by immunoSEQ multiplex PCR; TCRdb keeps only in-frame clonotypes and omits some of them. This sample has about 120,000 clones, with roughly 90% found just once. The starting material was peripheral blood, obtained 28 days after the second AZD1222 dose. These TCRs come from an adult who received the AZD1222 COVID-19 vaccine.

The V gene is TRBV30, the J gene TRBJ1-1, with TRBD1 as a possible D gene (6 bases). V was cut by 2 bases and J by 5 bases, with 12 bases left in between. There are 13 residues in the CDR3. Germline CDR1 and CDR2: GTSNPN and SVGIG (reference sequence). The CDR3 DNA sequence: TGTGCCTGGAGTCTAAAGGGGGGGACTGAAGCTTTCTTT. Amino acid sequence: CAWSLKGGTEAFF.

The rearrangement uses TRBV19 and TRBJ2-3; maybe TRBD2 (5 bases). CDR1 is LNHDA, CDR2 SQIVND, per germline (reference sequence). V was cut by 1 base and J by 4 bases, with 9 bases left in between. The CDR3 length is 14 residues. This chain's CDR3 is CASSIVGGPDTQYF. The DNA for the CDR3 is TGTGCCAGTAGTATAGTTGGAGGACCAGATACGCAGTATTTT. Full variable domain (remainder filled in from reference TRBV19 and TRBJ2-3): DGGITQSPKYLFRKEGQNVTLSCEQNLNHDAMYWYRQDPGQGLRLIYYSQIVNDFQKGDIAEGYSVSREKKESFPLTVTSAQKNPTAFYLCASSIVGGPDTQYFGPGTRLTVL.

The rearrangement uses TRBV9 and TRBJ1-3; D unresolved. With 3 bases removed from V and 8 bases from J, the gap between germline ends came to 18 bases. The CDR3 consists of 15 residues. CDR1 is SGDLS, CDR2 YYNGEE, per germline. The CDR3 bases are TGTGCCAGCAGCGCCGGAACGGGGAACGGAGACACCATATATTTT. This sequence encodes CASSAGTGNGDTIYF.

The chain combines TRBV18 with TRBJ2-5; 7 bases are a match to TRBD1. The J segment lost 2 bases and the V segment lost 4 bases, leaving 7 bases of the junction unmatched. CDR1 and CDR2 from the germline V gene are KGHSH and LQKENI. This CDR3 has 15 residues. The CDR3 DNA is TGTGCCAGCTCACATCGACAGGGAGAACAAGAGACCCAGTACTTC. Translating gives CASSHRQGEQETQYF.

V gene TRBV25-1 combines with J gene TRBJ1-6, with a tentative D call TRBD1 (5 bases). This CDR3 contains 17 residues. The V end lost 4 bases, the J end lost 2 bases, and 15 bases lay between the germline ends. CDR1 is MGHDK and CDR2 is SYGVNS in the germline V gene. The CDR3 DNA reads TGTGCCAGCAGTGCCCGGTGGCCGGGACCCTATAATTCACCCCTCCACTTT. Protein: CASSARWPGPYNSPLHF.

The rearrangement uses TRBV6-5 and TRBJ2-1; weak D call: TRBD1 (6 bases). V lost 6 bases and J 3 bases, leaving 9 bases between the germline ends. The germline gives CDR1 MNHEY, CDR2 SVGAGI. The CDR3 is 13 amino acids. The CDR3, as DNA: TGTGCCAGCAGGGACAGCCTCTACAATGAGCAGTTCTTC. Amino acids: CASRDSLYNEQFF.

This clone was recorded only once. The V call is TRBV15, the J call TRBJ2-7; D not resolved. The CDR3 contains 16 residues. The V and J ends lost 5 bases and 4 bases respectively, with 21 bases between them. Germline V gives CDR1 LNHNV, CDR2 YYDKDF (reference sequence). CDR3 in DNA: TGTGCCACCAGCTCCGCCGGCTCCCTCAGTAGTTACGAGCAGTACTTC. Translating gives CATSSAGSLSSYEQYF.

The rearrangement uses TRBV24-1 and TRBJ2-1; D remains ambiguous. V lost 5 bases and J 2 bases, leaving 9 bases between the germline ends. From germline, CDR1 is KGHDR and CDR2 SFDVKD. The CDR3 loop spans 14 amino acids. CDR3 sequence: CATSGHNPYNEQFF. As DNA, the CDR3 is TGTGCCACCAGTGGTCATAACCCCTACAATGAGCAGTTCTTC.

The V and J genes are TRBV6-2 or TRBV6-3 and TRBJ2-7, with D perhaps being TRBD1 or TRBD2 (5 bases each). This CDR3 contains 16 residues. The V gene lost 6 bases and the J gene lost 0 bases, with 18 bases spanning the gap. CDR1 and CDR2 (germline): MNHEY, SVGEGT. CDR3 sequence (DNA): TGTGCCAGCAGCCCACCCCGGTGGGGGATCTCCTACGAGCAGTACTTC. Amino acids: CASSPPRWGISYEQYF.

V and J are TRBV13 and TRBJ2-1; 12 nucleotides align to TRBD2. Losses at the gene ends were 4 bases for V and 4 bases for J; bases not matched to a gene: 8. CDR3 size: 17 residues. Germline loops: CDR1 PRHDT, CDR2 FYEKMQ (reference sequence). The CDR3 nucleotides read TGTGCCAGCAGCTCAGCTGTAGGACTAGCGGGATACAATGAGCAGTTCTTC. Its translation is CASSSAVGLAGYNEQFF.

V usage is TRBV27 and J usage is TRBJ2-7, with D maybe TRBD1 (6 bases). The V and J ends lost 2 bases and 6 bases respectively, with 11 bases between them. The CDR3 consists of 13 residues. Germline lookup yields CDR1 MNHEY and CDR2 SMNVEV (reference sequence). Here the CDR3 DNA reads TGTGCCAGCAGTTTAACAGGGTCGGGCGAGCAGTACTTC. This encodes CASSLTGSGEQYF.

The chain uses TRBV7-2 and TRBJ2-7; TRBD2 matches 8 bases. Germline V lookup: CDR1 SGHTA, CDR2 FQGNSA. V lost 5 bases and J lost 0; bases outside the gene matches: 9. There are 16 residues in the CDR3. The CDR3: CASSPSPLAASYEQYF. In nucleotides, the CDR3 is TGTGCCAGCAGCCCCAGCCCACTAGCGGCCTCCTACGAGCAGTACTTC.

The chain carries TRBV5-4 and TRBJ2-7, with D possibly matching TRBD2 (5 bases). CDR1 SGHNT and CDR2 YYREEE come from the germline V gene (reference sequence). Trimming removed 4 bases at V and 3 bases at J, with 11 bases between. This CDR3 comprises 13 residues. CDR3: CASSIRESYEQYF. CDR3 coding DNA: TGTGCCAGCAGCATCCGGGAAAGCTACGAGCAGTACTTC.

The chain couples TRBV28 to TRBJ1-3; the D gene is possibly TRBD1 (5 bases). The CDR3 runs 16 residues. The germline CDR1 and CDR2 sequences are MDHEN and SYDVKM. V lost 5 bases, J lost 0 bases, and 14 bases lay in between. CDR3 sequence (DNA): TGTGCCAGCAGTCTCACGCACAGGAGCTCTGGAAACACCATATATTTT. It specifies CASSLTHRSSGNTIYF. The full variable domain, its missing parts supplied by reference TRBV28 and TRBJ1-3, is DVKVTQSSRYLVKRTGEKVFLECVQDMDHENMFWYRQDPGLGLRLIYFSYDVKMKEKGDIPEGYSVSREKKERFSLILESASTNQTSMYLCASSLTHRSSGNTIYFGEGSWLTVV.

This clone appeared a single time. CDR3 coding DNA: TGTGCCAGCAGCCAAGTGACGGATAATGAAAAACTGTTTTTT. It is translated as CASSQVTDNEKLFF. This chain uses TRBV4-2 with TRBJ1-4; D not certain. CDR1 LGHNA and CDR2 YNFKEQ come from the germline V gene. This CDR3 region has 14 residues. Trimming took off 1 base at V and 4 bases at J, with 7 bases between the two ends.

The chain combines TRBV10-1 with TRBJ2-3, with 10 positions matching TRBD1. The ends lost 2 bases at V and 1 base at J; junction bases unmatched: 3. The length of the CDR3 is 16 residues. The germline V gene encodes CDR1 WNHNN and CDR2 SYGVQD (reference sequence). This chain's CDR3 is CASSEPGQGGTDTQYF. The CDR3 bases are TGCGCCAGCAGTGAGCCCGGACAGGGGGGCACAGATACGCAGTATTTT.

The rearrangement uses TRBV7-3 and TRBJ1-6; no reliable D call. Trimming took 1 base from V and 7 from J, leaving 11 bases between them. The CDR3 has 15 amino acids. Germline lookup yields CDR1 SGHTA and CDR2 FQGTGA. The DNA of the CDR3 is TGTGCCAGCAGCTTAATCCTCTTGGGAAATTCACCCCTCCACTTT. Translating it yields CASSLILLGNSPLHF.

The J gene is TRBJ2-2, the V gene TRBV4-1; 14 positions agree with TRBD2. CDR3 length equals 17 residues. CDR1 is MGHRA, CDR2 YSYEKL, per germline. Unmatched junction bases numbered 2, after V lost 4 bases and J lost 1 base. Here the CDR3 DNA reads TGCGCCAGCAGCCCCGGGACTAGCGGGGGGAACACCGGGGAGCTGTTTTTT. Its translation is CASSPGTSGGNTGELFF.

This clone was counted a single time. The chain uses TRBV6-5 and TRBJ1-1; 10 nucleotides match TRBD1. The V gene end was trimmed by 0 bases and the J gene end by 7 bases; junction bases not matched to a gene: 8. Germline CDR1 reads MNHEY; CDR2 reads SVGAGI. There are 16 residues in the CDR3. CDR3 DNA sequence: TGTGCCAGCAGTTACTCCTCGACAGGGGGCGATGGTGAAGCTTTCTTT. This gives the protein CASSYSSTGGDGEAFF.

The chain has TRBV27 and TRBJ1-2, with 9 nucleotides matching TRBD1. Trimming removed 3 bases from V and 8 bases from J; junction bases left unmatched: 1. Germline CDR1 MNHEY, CDR2 SMNVEV (reference sequence). The CDR3 is 12 amino acids. The CDR3 bases are TGTGCCAGCAGTTTTACAGGGGGCGGCTACACCTTC. It translates to CASSFTGGGYTF.

This chain links TRBV4-1 with TRBJ1-5, with a weak D call TRBD1 (6 bases). V gave up 4 bases and J gave up 5 bases, with 12 bases separating them. From germline, CDR1 is MGHRA and CDR2 YSYEKL. The CDR3 sequence is 14 residues long. CDR3 DNA: TGCGCCAGCAGCCCTGGGGGGGGCTATCAGCCCCAGCATTTT. This codes for CASSPGGGYQPQHF.

This clone showed up just once. The chain links TRBV28 to TRBJ2-7; 7 positions match TRBD1. J lost 2 bases, V lost 6 bases, and 7 bases had no gene match. Germline-derived CDR1 and CDR2 are MDHEN and SYDVKM. The CDR3 extends over 14 amino acids. The CDR3 protein is CASRKWQGAYEQYF. Here the CDR3 DNA reads TGTGCCAGCAGGAAGTGGCAGGGGGCCTACGAGCAGTACTTC.

CDR3 loop: CSGGQGKNTEAFF. DNA for the CDR3: TGCAGCGGCGGACAGGGTAAGAACACTGAAGCTTTCTTT. The chain is built from TRBV29-1 and TRBJ1-1, with 8 bases matching TRBD1. The junction had 5 bases not matched to a gene; V was cut back by 7 bases and J by 1 base. The germline V gene encodes CDR1 SQVTM and CDR2 ANQGSEA. This CDR3 has 13 amino acids.

This clone was counted once. The chain is built from TRBV4-2 and TRBJ2-3; TRBD2 aligns across 12 bases. The CDR3 consists of 15 residues. Germline values: CDR1 LGHNA, CDR2 YNFKEQ. Losses at the gene ends were 4 bases for V and 1 base for J; bases not matched to a gene: 0. CDR3: CASSRTSGGTDTQYF. The CDR3 coding sequence is TGTGCCAGCAGCCGGACTAGCGGGGGCACAGATACGCAGTATTTT.

The CDR3 loop reads CASSPGGLAVQETQYF. The CDR3 region has the DNA TGCGCCAGCAGCCCGGGCGGACTAGCGGTTCAAGAGACCCAGTACTTC. The gene calls are TRBV5-1 and TRBJ2-5; 10 bases agree with TRBD2. Germline values: CDR1 SGHRS, CDR2 YFSETQ. V lost 4 bases to trimming and J lost 2 bases; unmatched junction nucleotides: 8. The CDR3 is 16 residues long. Filled out from reference TRBV5-1 and TRBJ2-5, the complete variable domain reads KAGVTQTPRYLIKTRGQQVTLSCSPISGHRSVSWYQQTPGQGLQFLFEYFSETQRNKGNFPGRFSGRQFSNSRSEMNVSTLELGDSALYLCASSPGGLAVQETQYFGPGTRLLVL.

The chain links TRBV7-3 to TRBJ2-1; D is perhaps TRBD2 (6 bases). V gave up 5 bases and J gave up 6 bases, with 17 bases separating them. Germline V gene sequence: CDR1 SGHTA, CDR2 FQGTGA. The CDR3 extends over 15 amino acids. The CDR3 nucleotides are TGTGCCAGCAGCCCCCCCGGGGGTGGGACCAATGAGCAGTTCTTC. Translation gives CASSPPGGGTNEQFF.

This clone was counted once. The J gene is TRBJ2-7, the V gene TRBV12-3 or TRBV12-4; D unresolved. This CDR3 is 13 amino acids long. V was pared by 5 bases and J by 1 base, with 9 bases between. DNA of the CDR3: TGTGCCAGCAGTGTAGGATATTCCTACGAGCAGTACTTC. Protein product: CASSVGYSYEQYF.

This clone has a single count. The CDR3 reads CASSLQPGQGSGDGYTF. For the CDR3, the DNA is TGCGCCAGCAGCTTGCAACCGGGACAGGGATCAGGCGATGGCTACACCTTC. The rearrangement links TRBV5-1 to TRBJ1-2, with 9 bases that match TRBD1. Per germline, CDR1 SGHRS and CDR2 YFSETQ. The CDR3 runs 17 residues. Trimming at V came to 1 base and at J to 6 bases, leaving 13 bases not matched to a gene.

V and J are TRBV7-9 and TRBJ1-2; D unresolved. Trimming pared 6 bases from V and 7 bases from J, leaving 9 bases between. Per the germline V gene, CDR1 is SEHNR and CDR2 is FQNEAQ (reference sequence). CDR3 length: 11 amino acids. This CDR3 is CASRDVSGYTF. The CDR3 nucleotides read TGTGCCAGCAGGGATGTTTCTGGCTACACCTTC.

The J gene is TRBJ2-2, the V gene TRBV5-1; 15 bases map to TRBD2. V dropped 1 base and J dropped 2; count of bases not matched to a gene: 12. The CDR3 length is 21 residues. Looked up from germline, CDR1 is SGHRS and CDR2 is YFSETQ. CDR3 amino acids: CASSLPSRTSGRAGNTGELFF. As DNA, the CDR3 is TGCGCCAGCAGCTTGCCCTCCAGGACTAGCGGGAGGGCCGGCAACACCGGGGAGCTGTTTTTT.